This T cell receptor beta chain was identified during a study of cytomegalovirus exposure and HLA in healthy donors. General study findings and limits: Associated with HLA alleles at 0.05 false discovery rate in a later analysis were 16,951 TCR beta sequences. Reports credit the classifier with highly specific, highly sensitive diagnosis of cytomegalovirus status.

Germline loops: CDR1 SGHTA, CDR2 FQGTGA. The CDR3 is 16 residues long. The V segment lost 6 bases and the J segment 9 bases; nucleotides outside the gene matches: 15. The primer mix had 60 Vbeta and 13 Jbeta primers. Clones were read by immunoSEQ multiplex PCR, and TCRdb kept only the in-frame ones, dropping some. Seen here are under 200,000 clones, 55% to 70% observed once, and the top ten hold 2.8%. To note about this clone: The antigen is not known.

The material sequenced was PBMCs. This receptor was taken from a woman aged 40-49 years in good health and CMV-seropositive. V gene TRBV7-3 combines with J gene TRBJ2-3; 10 bases map to TRBD2. The CDR3 coding sequence is TGTGCCAGCAGACCAGAGAGCGGGAGGGCCTATCCCACGCAGTATTTT. This encodes CASRPESGRAYPTQYF.